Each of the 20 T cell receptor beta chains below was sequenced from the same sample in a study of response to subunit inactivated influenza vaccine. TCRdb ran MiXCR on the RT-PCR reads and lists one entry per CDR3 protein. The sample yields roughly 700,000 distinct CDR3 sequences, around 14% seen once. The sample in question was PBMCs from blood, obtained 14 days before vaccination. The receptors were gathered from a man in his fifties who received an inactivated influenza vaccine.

The CDR3 sequence is CASSQGVLAGGFMYEQYF. The CDR3 DNA follows: TGCGCCAGCAGCCAAGGAGTTTTAGCGGGAGGTTTTATGTACGAGCAGTACTTC. This chain joins TRBV4-3 and TRBJ2-7; 10 bases agree with TRBD2. Germline V gene data show CDR1 as LGHNA and CDR2 as YSLEER. This CDR3 comprises 18 residues. V trimming: 1 base; J trimming: 4 bases; junction bases outside the gene matches: 13.

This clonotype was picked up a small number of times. The CDR3 is CASSLRQGRMADTQYF. The CDR3 nucleotides read TGTGCCAGCAGCCTACGACAGGGGAGGATGGCAGATACGCAGTATTTT. The V and J genes are TRBV12-3 or TRBV12-4 and TRBJ2-3; 8 nucleotides align to TRBD1. The CDR3 consists of 16 residues. The junction had 12 bases not matched to a gene; V was cut back by 6 bases and J by 4 bases.

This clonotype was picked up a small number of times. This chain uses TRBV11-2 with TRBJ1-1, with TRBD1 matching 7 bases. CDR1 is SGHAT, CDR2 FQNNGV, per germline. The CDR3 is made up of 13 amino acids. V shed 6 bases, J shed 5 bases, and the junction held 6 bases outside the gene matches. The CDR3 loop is CASRLQGSTEAFF. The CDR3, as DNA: TGTGCCAGCAGGTTACAGGGGAGTACTGAAGCTTTCTTT.

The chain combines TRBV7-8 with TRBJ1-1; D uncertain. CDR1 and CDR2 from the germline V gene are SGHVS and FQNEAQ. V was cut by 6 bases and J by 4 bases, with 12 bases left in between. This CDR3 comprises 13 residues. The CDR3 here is CASRDPGSTEAFF. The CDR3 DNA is TGTGCCAGCAGGGACCCAGGTTCCACTGAAGCTTTCTTT. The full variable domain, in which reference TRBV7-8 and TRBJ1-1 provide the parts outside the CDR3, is GAGVSQSPRYKVAKRGQDVALRCDPISGHVSLFWYQQALGQGPEFLTYFQNEAQLDKSGLPSDRFFAERPEGSVSTLKIQRTQQEDSAVYLCASRDPGSTEAFFGQGTRLTVV.

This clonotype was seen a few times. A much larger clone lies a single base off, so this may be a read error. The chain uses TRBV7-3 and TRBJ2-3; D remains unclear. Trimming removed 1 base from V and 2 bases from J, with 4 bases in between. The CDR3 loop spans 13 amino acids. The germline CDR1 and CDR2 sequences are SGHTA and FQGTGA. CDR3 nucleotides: TGTGCCAGCAGCTTAAAGGTCACAGATACGCAGTATTTT. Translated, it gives CASSLKVTDTQYF.

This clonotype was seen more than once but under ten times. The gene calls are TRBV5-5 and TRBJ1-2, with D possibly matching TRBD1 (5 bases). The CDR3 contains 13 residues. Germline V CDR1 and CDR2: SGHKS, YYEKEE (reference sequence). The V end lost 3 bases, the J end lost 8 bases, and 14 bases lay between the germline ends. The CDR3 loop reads CASSYDSLGGYTF. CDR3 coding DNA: TGTGCCAGCAGCTACGACAGCCTGGGAGGCTACACCTTC. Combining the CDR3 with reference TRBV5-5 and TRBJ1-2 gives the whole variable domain DAGVTQSPTHLIKTRGQQVTLRCSPISGHKSVSWYQQVLGQGPQFIFQYYEKEERGRGNFPDRFSARQFPNYSSELNVNALLLGDSALYLCASSYDSLGGYTFGSGTRLTVV.

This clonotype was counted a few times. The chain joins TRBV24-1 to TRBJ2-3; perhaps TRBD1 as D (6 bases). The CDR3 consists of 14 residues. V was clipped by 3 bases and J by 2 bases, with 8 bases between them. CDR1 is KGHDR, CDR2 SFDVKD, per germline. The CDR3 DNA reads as TGTGCCACCAGTGATAACAGGGTCACAGATACGCAGTATTTT. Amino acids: CATSDNRVTDTQYF.

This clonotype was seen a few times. CDR3 DNA: TGTGCCTGCGGACTAGCGGGGGCCGGAGTTAGCACAGATACGCAGTATTTT. As protein: CACGLAGAGVSTDTQYF. The chain has TRBV30 and TRBJ2-3; 13 nucleotides line up with TRBD2. The J segment lost 0 bases and the V segment lost 6 bases, leaving 9 bases of the junction unmatched. This CDR3 comprises 17 residues. Per germline, CDR1 GTSNPN and CDR2 SVGIG (reference sequence).

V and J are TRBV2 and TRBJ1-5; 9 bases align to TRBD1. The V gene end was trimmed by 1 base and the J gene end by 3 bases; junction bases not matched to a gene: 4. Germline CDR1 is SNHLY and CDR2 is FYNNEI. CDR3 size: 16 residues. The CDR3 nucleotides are TGTGCCAGCAGTGAAGAGGGACAGGGATTCAATCAGCCCCAGCATTTT. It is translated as CASSEEGQGFNQPQHF.

The CDR3 reads CASSQEGGRAMNTEAFF. DNA for the CDR3: TGCGCCAGCAGCCAAGAGGGGGGGCGAGCAATGAACACTGAAGCTTTCTTT. This chain links TRBV4-1 with TRBJ1-1; maybe TRBD1 (6 bases). CDR1 is MGHRA and CDR2 is YSYEKL in the germline V gene. The germline V and J ends were trimmed by 0 bases and 0 bases, with 14 bases remaining between them. The CDR3 is 17 amino acids.

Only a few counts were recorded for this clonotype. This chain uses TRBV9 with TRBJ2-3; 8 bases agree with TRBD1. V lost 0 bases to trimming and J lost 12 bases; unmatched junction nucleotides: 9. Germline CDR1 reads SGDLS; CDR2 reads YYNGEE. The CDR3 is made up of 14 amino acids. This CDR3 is CASSVEGQASPQYF. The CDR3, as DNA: TGTGCCAGCAGCGTAGAGGGACAGGCGAGCCCTCAGTATTTT.

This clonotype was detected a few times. The CDR3 region is CSARLLASGRAGGQFF. CDR3 DNA: TGCAGTGCTAGACTCTTAGCTAGCGGGAGGGCCGGTGGGCAGTTCTTC. The chain employs TRBV20-1 and TRBJ2-1, with 12 bases fitting TRBD2. V gave up 2 bases and J gave up 12 bases; unmatched junction bases: 14. This CDR3 comprises 16 residues. Per germline, CDR1 DFQATT and CDR2 SNEGSKA (reference sequence).

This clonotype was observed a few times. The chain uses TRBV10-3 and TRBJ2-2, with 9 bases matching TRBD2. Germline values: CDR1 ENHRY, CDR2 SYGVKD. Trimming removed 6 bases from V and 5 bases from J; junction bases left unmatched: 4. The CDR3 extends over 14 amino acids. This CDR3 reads CAISLAGKTGELFF. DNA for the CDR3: TGTGCCATCAGCCTAGCGGGAAAGACCGGGGAGCTGTTTTTT.

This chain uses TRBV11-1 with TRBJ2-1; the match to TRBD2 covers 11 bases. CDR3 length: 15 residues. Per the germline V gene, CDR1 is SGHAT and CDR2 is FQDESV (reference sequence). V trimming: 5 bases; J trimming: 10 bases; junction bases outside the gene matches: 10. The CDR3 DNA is TGTGCCAGCAGCGGCGGGCTAGCGGGAGGTCGGGAGCAGTTCTTC. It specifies CASSGGLAGGREQFF.

CDR3 coding DNA: TGTGCCAGCAGCCGTTCTCGGGCTAGCTACACCTTC. As protein: CASSRSRASYTF. J is TRBJ1-2 and V is TRBV11-2; no firm D call. The CDR3 is 12 residues long. In germline, CDR1 is SGHAT, CDR2 FQNNGV. V shed 5 bases and J shed 9 bases, with 13 bases lying between them.

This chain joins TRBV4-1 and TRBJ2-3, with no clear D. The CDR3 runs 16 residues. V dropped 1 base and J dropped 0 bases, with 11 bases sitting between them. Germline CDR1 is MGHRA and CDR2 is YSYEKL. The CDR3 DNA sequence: TGCGCCAGCAGCCAAGTGCAACACCTGAGCACAGATACGCAGTATTTT. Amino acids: CASSQVQHLSTDTQYF.

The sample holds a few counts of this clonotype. The CDR3 reads CSAKSSSGGSYEQYF. The CDR3 DNA follows: TGCAGTGCTAAATCCTCTAGCGGGGGCTCCTACGAGCAGTACTTC. J is TRBJ2-7 and V is TRBV20-1; 10 nucleotides line up with TRBD2. V lost 4 bases to trimming and J lost 0 bases; unmatched junction nucleotides: 6. Germline V lookup: CDR1 DFQATT, CDR2 SNEGSKA (reference sequence). The CDR3 extends over 15 amino acids.

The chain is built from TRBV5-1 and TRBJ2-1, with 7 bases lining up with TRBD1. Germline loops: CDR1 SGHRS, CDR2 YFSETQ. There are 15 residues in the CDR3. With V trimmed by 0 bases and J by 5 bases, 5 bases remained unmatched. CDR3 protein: CASSLAGGTHNEQFF. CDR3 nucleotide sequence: TGCGCCAGCAGCTTGGCAGGGGGTACCCACAATGAGCAGTTCTTC.

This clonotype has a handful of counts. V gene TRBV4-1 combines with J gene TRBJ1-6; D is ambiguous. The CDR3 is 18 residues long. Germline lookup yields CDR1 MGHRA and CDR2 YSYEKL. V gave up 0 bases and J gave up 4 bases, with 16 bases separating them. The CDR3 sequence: CASSQDRDSQPYNSPLHF. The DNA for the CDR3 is TGCGCCAGCAGCCAAGATCGTGATAGCCAGCCTTATAATTCACCCCTCCACTTT.

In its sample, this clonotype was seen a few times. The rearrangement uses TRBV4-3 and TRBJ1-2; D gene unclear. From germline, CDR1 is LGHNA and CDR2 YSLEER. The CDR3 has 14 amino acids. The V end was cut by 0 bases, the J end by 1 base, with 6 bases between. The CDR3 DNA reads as TGCGCCAGCAGCCAAGATCAGAGTAACTATGGCTACACCTTC. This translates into CASSQDQSNYGYTF.